Listed here is a single T cell receptor (beta chain). The data belong to a study of blood T cell repertoires in COVID-19. Study-level information: Specimens from acute and convalescent COVID-19 originated in the United States, Italy and Spain. PBMCs, B-cell-depleted T cells, or T cells provided the cDNA or gDNA that made up the material.

In the source study's methods: Amplification from reference gene primers served as the basis for estimated nucleated cell counts. Generated by immunoSEQ multiplex PCR, the TCRdb table keeps only in-frame clones and is missing some. Clonal size and the V and J genes are those of that table, whereas D and trimming came from the DNA. The sample records about 40,000 clones, about 88% being singletons. This CDR3 is built from 15 residues. Trimming cost V 6 bases and J 0 bases; bases outside gene matches: 4. Germline loops: CDR1 MNHEY, CDR2 SVGAGI. The receptor's source is a man between 60 and 75 years old with active COVID-19. The sample consisted of peripheral blood. The chain couples TRBV6-5 to TRBJ1-1, with 10 bases lining up with TRBD1. The CDR3 region has the DNA TGTGCCAGCAGCTGGACAGGGGGAATGAACACTGAAGCTTTCTTT. It encodes CASSWTGGMNTEAFF.